The text below deals with one T cell receptor (beta chain). Its antigen is unknown. There are no base qualities to consult, and no much larger clone falls within one base. Every bulk PBMC sample was loaded with the same fixed amount of around 400 ng of DNA. The immunoSEQ TCRb Assay kit was used according to manufacturer instructions to amplify TCR beta CDR3 sequences from genomic DNA. The KAPA Library Quantification Kit for Illumina platforms was used to quantify pooled libraries by qPCR. Pooled libraries were sequenced on an Illumina NextSeq 500, clustered at 0.6-1.1 pM. The paper's processing steps were these. The TCR data were analyzed using immunoSEQ ANALYZER and the R LymphoSeq package. A rearrangement efficiency score was calculated as productive divided by the sum of productive and non-productive CDR3 sequences. Clonality was assessed using the Gini coefficient and diversity using the Renyi index at alpha=1, with pairwise comparisons between timepoints within each patient. Clonal relatedness used an edit distance of 3, and repertoire similarity used the Bhattacharyya coefficient, both computed in LymphoSeq. To classify response, a linear discriminant analysis based on week-3 changes in clonality and diversity was built with the R MASS and caret packages. Drawn from immuneACCESS, this table holds only the in-frame rearrangements with V and J called that TCRdb kept. Clones are partly lost; checked studies trace under half to an unresolved V gene and leave the rest unexplained. Clonal size and the V and J genes are those of that table, whereas D and trimming came from the DNA. Across this sample there are 7,500 to 9,000 clones, with 75% to 90% seen only once. The biggest ten clones account for approximately 3.9% of the sample.

This record belongs to a study of blood T cell dynamics during melanoma immunotherapy (TCRdb year 2020). General notes on the study: Patients with metastatic melanoma were treated with first-line pembrolizumab or nivolumab plus ipilimumab as standard of care in the United Kingdom. Peripheral T cell receptor repertoires of metastatic melanoma patients were profiled before and after one cycle of checkpoint inhibitor therapy to find early correlates of response. Consecutive patients formed a training cohort, and a further independent group of patients from the same centre was pooled into an external validation set.

Overall study outcomes, separate from this receptor: The study was unable to establish whether the T cell clones driving the repertoire changes were melanoma-specific or instead reflected general immune activation. A bifurcated reorganization of the PBMC repertoire at W3, with increased clonality or increased diversity, was observed in patients who later achieved disease control, unlike in progressors. The relatively small sample size was acknowledged as a potential limitation on generalization of the results.

The sample's time point label is to be understood as: week 3, after first cycle of checkpoint inhibitor. Blood samples were taken at two points: before treatment (T0) and at week 3 (W3), which came after the first cycle of checkpoint blockade. Except for two patients with rapid clinical progression, response was assessed 12 weeks after the first infusion by RECIST 1.1; disease control meant complete response, partial response or stable disease. Patients with prior systemic cancer treatment, concomitant immunosuppressant therapy or synchronous other active malignancies were excluded. TCR beta was sequenced in both bulk PBMC and plasma cell-free DNA in order to track circulating cells as well as T cell turnover. PBMC were isolated from blood with Lymphoprep and SepMate tubes, followed by red cell lysis. DNA from PBMC and sorted T cell subsets was extracted with QIAamp DNA Blood Mini kits. Inclusive of the bounding cysteine and phenylalanine, the CDR3 is 16 residues long. Only the CDR3 DNA stays, 48 bases, in frame from base 1. The germline V gene encodes CDR1 MNHEY and CDR2 SMNVEV (reference sequence). V sheds 2 bases and J sheds 7 bases, leaving 15 bases between their ends.

Specimen: blood, collected from a patient treated with checkpoint blockade. This clonotype was sampled from a human donor with melanoma. The V and J segments used are TRBV27 and TRBJ1-6, with the identity of the D gene unclear. The CDR3 amino acid sequence is: CASSLVSSRANSPLHF. The sequence in DNA is TGTGCCAGCAGTTTAGTGTCCTCTAGGGCAAATTCACCCCTCCACTTT.